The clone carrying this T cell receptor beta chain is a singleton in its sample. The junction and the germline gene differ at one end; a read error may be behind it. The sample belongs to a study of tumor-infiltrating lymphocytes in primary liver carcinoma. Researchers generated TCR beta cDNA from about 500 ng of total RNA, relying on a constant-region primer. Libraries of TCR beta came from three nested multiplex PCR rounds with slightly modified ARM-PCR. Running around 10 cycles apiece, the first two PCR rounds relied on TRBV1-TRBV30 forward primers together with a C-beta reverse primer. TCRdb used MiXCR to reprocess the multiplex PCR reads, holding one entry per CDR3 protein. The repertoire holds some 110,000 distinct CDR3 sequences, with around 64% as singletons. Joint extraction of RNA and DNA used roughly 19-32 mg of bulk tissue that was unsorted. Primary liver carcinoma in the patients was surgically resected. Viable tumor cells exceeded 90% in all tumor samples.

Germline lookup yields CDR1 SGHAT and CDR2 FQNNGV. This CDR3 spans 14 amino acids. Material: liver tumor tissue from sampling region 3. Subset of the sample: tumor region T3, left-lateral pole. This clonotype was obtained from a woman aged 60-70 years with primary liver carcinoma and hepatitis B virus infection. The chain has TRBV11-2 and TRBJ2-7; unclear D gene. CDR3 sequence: CATRKRTESYEQYF. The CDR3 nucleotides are TGTGCCACCCGCAAACGGACCGAGTCCTATGAGCAGTACTTC.